The rows below give T cell receptor beta chains drawn from one sample of a study of T cell repertoires in cytomegalovirus infection. TCRdb itself ran the reads through MiXCR, one entry per CDR3 protein. In the table there are roughly 60,000 distinct CDR3 sequences, approximately 36% of which are singletons. These receptors are not linked to any known antigen. Sequencing was performed on PBMCs, sequenced either directly or after in vitro stimulation (not recorded which). The receptors originated from a human donor in good health (CMV status not recorded). Some clones in this sample may be carry-over from other donors' samples. Each CDR3 is given with its conserved first and last residue. The order of the fields is D gene, CDR3 length, V gene, clone size, J gene, CDR3 protein, CDR3 DNA. A D gene is named only where the DNA matches it firmly. Only some rows state a clone size, as once, few, many or a class for expanded clones.

d_call: .; cdr3_length: 14; v_call: TRBV7-2; clone_size: few; j_call: TRBJ2-1; cdr3_aa: CASSLNSGRNEQFF; cdr3_nt: TGTGCCAGCAGCTTAAATTCAGGTCGCAATGAGCAGTTCTTC
d_call: TRBD1; cdr3_length: 13; v_call: TRBV28; clone_size: .; j_call: TRBJ1-5; cdr3_aa: CASRTGTGQPQHF; cdr3_nt: TGTGCCAGCAGAACCGGGACAGGACAGCCCCAGCATTTT
d_call: .; cdr3_length: 15; v_call: TRBV7-4; clone_size: .; j_call: TRBJ1-2; cdr3_aa: CASSLSTPGTRGYTF; cdr3_nt: TGTGCCAGCAGCTTATCGACCCCGGGCACGAGGGGCTACACCTTC
d_call: .; cdr3_length: 12; v_call: TRBV28; clone_size: few; j_call: TRBJ1-1; cdr3_aa: CASSSEVGEAFF; cdr3_nt: TGTGCCAGCAGTTCAGAGGTGGGTGAAGCTTTCTTT
d_call: .; cdr3_length: 14; v_call: TRBV14; clone_size: once; j_call: TRBJ2-7; cdr3_aa: CASSQLGLAYEQYF; cdr3_nt: TGTGCCAGCAGCCAGCTCGGGCTTGCCTACGAGCAGTACTTC
d_call: TRBD2; cdr3_length: 16; v_call: TRBV4-3; clone_size: few; j_call: TRBJ2-5; cdr3_aa: CASSQDGLGGAETQYF; cdr3_nt: TGCGCCAGCAGCCAAGATGGACTAGGTGGTGCAGAGACCCAGTACTTC
d_call: .; cdr3_length: 16; v_call: TRBV19; clone_size: .; j_call: TRBJ1-3; cdr3_aa: CASSTPVRSTGNTIYF; cdr3_nt: TGTGCCAGTAGTACGCCTGTGAGGAGTACTGGAAACACCATATATTTT
d_call: .; cdr3_length: 16; v_call: TRBV6-6; clone_size: many; j_call: TRBJ1-1; cdr3_aa: CASSYSGVASGTEAFF; cdr3_nt: TGTGCCAGCAGTTACTCCGGTGTAGCCTCTGGCACTGAAGCTTTCTTT
d_call: .; cdr3_length: 14; v_call: TRBV11-2; clone_size: few; j_call: TRBJ1-4; cdr3_aa: CASSLDSADEKLFF; cdr3_nt: TGTGCCAGCAGCTTGGACAGTGCGGATGAAAAACTGTTTTTT
d_call: .; cdr3_length: 16; v_call: TRBV5-1; clone_size: .; j_call: TRBJ2-3; cdr3_aa: CARWGNAGGRTDTQYF; cdr3_nt: TGCGCCAGATGGGGGAACGCCGGGGGGCGCACAGATACGCAGTATTTT
d_call: .; cdr3_length: 15; v_call: TRBV7-8; clone_size: many; j_call: TRBJ1-5; cdr3_aa: CASSLSRWGGQPQHF; cdr3_nt: TGTGCCAGCAGCTTAAGTCGATGGGGCGGGCAGCCCCAGCATTTT
d_call: .; cdr3_length: 15; v_call: TRBV7-9; clone_size: few; j_call: TRBJ1-1; cdr3_aa: CASSLGRSPPAEAFF; cdr3_nt: TGTGCCAGCAGCTTGGGCCGCAGTCCCCCCGCTGAAGCTTTCTTT
d_call: .; cdr3_length: 16; v_call: TRBV7-8; clone_size: many; j_call: TRBJ2-5; cdr3_aa: CASSLMGATHQETQYF; cdr3_nt: TGTGCCAGCAGCTTAATGGGGGCGACCCACCAAGAGACCCAGTACTTC
d_call: .; cdr3_length: 16; v_call: TRBV6-6; clone_size: once; j_call: TRBJ2-5; cdr3_aa: CASRSSTGRSQETQYF; cdr3_nt: TGTGCCAGCAGGAGTTCCACGGGACGATCACAAGAGACCCAGTACTTC
d_call: .; cdr3_length: 15; v_call: TRBV2; clone_size: .; j_call: TRBJ2-1; cdr3_aa: CASSAGTILNNEQFF; cdr3_nt: TGTGCCAGCAGTGCCGGGACAATTCTCAACAATGAGCAGTTCTTC
d_call: .; cdr3_length: 14; v_call: TRBV18; clone_size: .; j_call: TRBJ2-3; cdr3_aa: CASSPSPFTDTQYF; cdr3_nt: TGTGCCAGCTCCCCGAGCCCATTCACAGATACGCAGTATTTT
d_call: .; cdr3_length: 14; v_call: TRBV7-2; clone_size: .; j_call: TRBJ2-5; cdr3_aa: CASSPSPGSETQYF; cdr3_nt: TGTGCCAGCAGCCCCTCGCCAGGGTCGGAGACCCAGTACTTC
d_call: .; cdr3_length: 14; v_call: TRBV12-3/TRBV12-4; clone_size: few; j_call: TRBJ1-1; cdr3_aa: CASSLGGEVTEAFF; cdr3_nt: TGTGCCAGCAGTTTAGGAGGGGAGGTAACTGAAGCTTTCTTT
d_call: .; cdr3_length: 15; v_call: TRBV6-5; clone_size: .; j_call: TRBJ1-1; cdr3_aa: CASSYSLGALSEAFF; cdr3_nt: TGTGCCAGCAGTTACTCGTTGGGGGCGTTGTCTGAAGCTTTCTTT
d_call: TRBD2; cdr3_length: 14; v_call: TRBV10-3; clone_size: .; j_call: TRBJ2-1; cdr3_aa: CAIRAGGPFDEQFF; cdr3_nt: TGTGCCATCCGGGCGGGGGGGCCATTCGATGAGCAGTTCTTC
d_call: .; cdr3_length: 13; v_call: TRBV7-9; clone_size: .; j_call: TRBJ2-1; cdr3_aa: CASSLVGGTEQFF; cdr3_nt: TGTGCCAGCAGCTTAGTAGGGGGTACTGAGCAGTTCTTC
d_call: .; cdr3_length: 13; v_call: TRBV11-3; clone_size: .; j_call: TRBJ2-7; cdr3_aa: CASSLGIAYEQYF; cdr3_nt: TGTGCCAGCAGCTTGGGTATCGCGTACGAGCAGTACTTC
d_call: TRBD1; cdr3_length: 14; v_call: TRBV7-8; clone_size: few; j_call: TRBJ2-3; cdr3_aa: CASRPGGTWDTQYF; cdr3_nt: TGTGCCAGCAGACCAGGGGGCACATGGGATACGCAGTATTTT
d_call: TRBD2; cdr3_length: 12; v_call: TRBV7-6; clone_size: .; j_call: TRBJ2-7; cdr3_aa: CATRGYSYEQYF; cdr3_nt: TGTGCCACGCGGGGGTACTCCTACGAGCAGTACTTC
d_call: .; cdr3_length: 14; v_call: TRBV5-1; clone_size: few; j_call: TRBJ2-3; cdr3_aa: CASSLGQTTDTQYF; cdr3_nt: TGCGCCAGCAGCTTGGGACAAACCACAGATACGCAGTATTTT
d_call: .; cdr3_length: 13; v_call: TRBV29-1; clone_size: few; j_call: TRBJ1-1; cdr3_aa: CSVVLISNTEAFF; cdr3_nt: TGCAGCGTTGTGCTGATTTCTAACACTGAAGCTTTCTTT
d_call: .; cdr3_length: 14; v_call: TRBV7-9; clone_size: .; j_call: TRBJ2-1; cdr3_aa: CASSHRDWSNEQFF; cdr3_nt: TGTGCCAGCAGCCACCGGGACTGGAGTAATGAGCAGTTCTTC
d_call: .; cdr3_length: 14; v_call: TRBV7-9; clone_size: .; j_call: TRBJ2-1; cdr3_aa: CASQRAGDTDEQFF; cdr3_nt: TGTGCCAGCCAGCGGGCCGGTGACACGGATGAGCAGTTCTTC
d_call: .; cdr3_length: 11; v_call: TRBV12-3/TRBV12-4; clone_size: many; j_call: TRBJ2-1; cdr3_aa: CASSLGAAGFF; cdr3_nt: TGTGCCAGCAGTTTAGGCGCAGCGGGGTTCTTC
d_call: .; cdr3_length: 12; v_call: TRBV20-1; clone_size: .; j_call: TRBJ2-1; cdr3_aa: CSASVDHNEQFF; cdr3_nt: TGCAGTGCTAGCGTGGACCACAATGAGCAGTTCTTC
d_call: TRBD1; cdr3_length: 11; v_call: TRBV6-1; clone_size: few; j_call: TRBJ1-1; cdr3_aa: CASAAGQEAFF; cdr3_nt: TGTGCCAGCGCCGCGGGACAGGAAGCTTTCTTT